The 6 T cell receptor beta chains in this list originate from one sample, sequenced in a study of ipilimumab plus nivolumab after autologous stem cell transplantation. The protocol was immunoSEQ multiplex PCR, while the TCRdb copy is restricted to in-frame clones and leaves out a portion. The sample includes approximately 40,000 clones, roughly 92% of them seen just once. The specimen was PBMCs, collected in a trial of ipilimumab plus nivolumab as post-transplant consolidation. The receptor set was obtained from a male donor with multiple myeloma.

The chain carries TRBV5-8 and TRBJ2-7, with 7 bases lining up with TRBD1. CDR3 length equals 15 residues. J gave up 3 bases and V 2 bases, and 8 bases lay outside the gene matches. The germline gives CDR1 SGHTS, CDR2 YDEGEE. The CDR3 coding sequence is TGTGCCAGCAGCTTACAGGGGACCGAACTCTACGAGCAGTACTTC. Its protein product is CASSLQGTELYEQYF.

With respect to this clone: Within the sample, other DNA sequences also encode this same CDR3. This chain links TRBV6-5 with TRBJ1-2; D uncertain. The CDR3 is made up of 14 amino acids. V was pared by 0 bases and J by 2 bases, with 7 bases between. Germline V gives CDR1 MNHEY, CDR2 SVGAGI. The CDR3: CASSYSRGNYGYTF. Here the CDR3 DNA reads TGTGCCAGCAGTTACTCGCGTGGGAACTATGGCTACACCTTC.

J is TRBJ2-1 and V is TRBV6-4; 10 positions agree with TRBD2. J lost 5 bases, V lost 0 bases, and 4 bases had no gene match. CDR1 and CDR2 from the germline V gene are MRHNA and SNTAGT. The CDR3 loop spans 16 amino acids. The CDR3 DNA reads TGTGCCAGCAGTGACTCTCAGCGGGGGGGCCACAATGAGCAGTTCTTC. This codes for CASSDSQRGGHNEQFF.

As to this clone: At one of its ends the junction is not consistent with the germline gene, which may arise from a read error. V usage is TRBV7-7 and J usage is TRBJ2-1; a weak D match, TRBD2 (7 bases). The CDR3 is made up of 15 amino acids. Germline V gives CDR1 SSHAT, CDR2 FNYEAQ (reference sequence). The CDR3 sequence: CASSPLGGLINEQFF. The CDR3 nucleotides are TGTGCTAGCAGCCCCCTCGGGGGGCTGATCAATGAGCAGTTCTTC.

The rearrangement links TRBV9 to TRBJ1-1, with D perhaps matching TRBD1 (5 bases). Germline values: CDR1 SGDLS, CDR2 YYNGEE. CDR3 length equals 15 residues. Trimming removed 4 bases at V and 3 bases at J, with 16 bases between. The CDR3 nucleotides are TGTGCCAGCAGCCCAGCCGAGGGGAGGGACACTGAAGCTTTCTTT. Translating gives CASSPAEGRDTEAFF.

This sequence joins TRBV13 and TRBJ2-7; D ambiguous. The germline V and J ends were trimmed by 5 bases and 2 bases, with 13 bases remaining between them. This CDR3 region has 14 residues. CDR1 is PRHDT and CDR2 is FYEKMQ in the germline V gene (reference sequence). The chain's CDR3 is CASSVVMRPYEQYF. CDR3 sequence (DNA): TGTGCCAGCAGCGTAGTAATGAGACCCTACGAGCAGTACTTC.